The clone carrying this TCR beta chain came up many times. Its antigen is undetermined. TCR beta CDR3 region amplification was performed from RNA transcripts. During a first-round RT-PCR of the TCR CDR3, the HTBI primer set was used. TCRdb ran MiXCR on the multiplex PCR reads and lists one entry per CDR3 protein. The sample carries 90,000 to 120,000 distinct CDR3 sequences, approximately 16% recorded once. This entry is derived from a study of T cells in Graves' hyperthyroidism and ophthalmopathy. Broader study findings: Ophthalmopathy prediction by the model preceded onset by a median about 6.8 months. Appearing also in blood were most of the thyroid clonotypes expanded above 0.001.

Per germline, CDR1 LGHDT and CDR2 YNNKEL (reference sequence). Trimming took 5 bases from V and 4 from J, leaving 9 bases between them. The CDR3 covers 13 residues. Extraction of PBMCs used approximately 10 ml of fresh peripheral blood. The sequence was obtained from a woman aged 50 to 65 with Graves' hyperthyroidism. Sequencing was carried out using blood. The chain joins TRBV3-1 to TRBJ1-5; D gene unclear. CDR3 residues: CASSTQENQPQHF. The CDR3 region has the DNA TGTGCCAGCAGCACCCAGGAAAATCAGCCCCAGCATTTT.